This T cell receptor beta chain was captured by sequencing in a study of graft-versus-host responses after intestinal transplantation. About the research overall: Recipients uniformly received anti-thymocyte globulin induction, followed by tacrolimus and steroids for 3 to 4 years. Findings and limits, study-wide: Investigators detected GvH clones in recipient marrow, with some emerging earlier in ileum or blood.

This CDR3 has 13 residues. V shed 1 base, J shed 4 bases, and the junction held 1 base outside the gene matches. The V gene's germline CDR1 is KGHSH and CDR2 LQKENI. Assay: immunoSEQ multiplex PCR; the TCRdb copy retains only in-frame clones and omits some. Of over 100,000 clones in the sample, roughly 90% were seen once. About this clone: Antigen: not known.

J is TRBJ2-7 and V is TRBV18, with 7 positions matching TRBD2. The TCR sequence derives from a human donor who received an intestinal transplant. This specimen consisted of unstimulated CD4+ T cells sorted from spleen or lymph node cells, obtained before intestinal transplant. The CDR3 protein is CASSPQGGYEQYF. CDR3 nucleotide sequence: TGTGCCAGCTCACCACAGGGAGGGTACGAGCAGTACTTC.